Shown below are 32 T cell receptor beta chains from a single sample sequenced in a study of low-dose radiotherapy and immunotherapy resistance in tumors. Gene-specific TRAV and TRBV primers were used for first-strand cDNA, covering alpha and beta chains. The TCRs were subjected to amplification over about 20 PCR cycles employing a constant-region primer in conjunction with a V-primer adapter. Using its own MiXCR run on the reads, TCRdb lists one record per CDR3 protein. The sample records more than 85,000 distinct CDR3 sequences, 8% to 10% being singletons. The time point: before trial treatment. The specimen comprised PBMCs, sampled before treatment. The source is a male donor with prostate cancer.

The table lists this clonotype with many counts. The chain carries TRBV18 and TRBJ2-1; TRBD1 or TRBD2 may be the D gene (5 bases each). Per the germline V gene, CDR1 is KGHSH and CDR2 is LQKENI. This CDR3 is built from 16 residues. Deletions cut 1 base from V and 4 bases from J, with 14 bases between. The CDR3 DNA sequence: TGTGCCAGCTCACCACGAGGGGCACCACCTTACAATGAGCAGTTCTTC. It codes for CASSPRGAPPYNEQFF.

The sample holds many counts of this clonotype. This chain links TRBV7-6 with TRBJ2-2; 8 nucleotides align to TRBD2. V lost 3 bases, J lost 1 base, and 4 bases stayed unmatched. Germline V gene lookup returns CDR1 SGHVS and CDR2 FNYEAQ. The length of the CDR3 is 16 residues. The CDR3 sequence is CASSFLLAENTGELFF. The CDR3 region has the DNA TGTGCCAGCAGCTTTTTACTAGCGGAGAACACCGGGGAGCTGTTTTTT.

This clonotype occurred many times. Here the CDR3 reads CATSRDNYGYTF. Here the CDR3 DNA reads TGTGCCACCAGCAGAGATAACTATGGCTACACCTTC. The V and J genes are TRBV15 and TRBJ1-2; D remains unclear. This CDR3 has 12 amino acids. Germline V gene data show CDR1 as LNHNV and CDR2 as YYDKDF (reference sequence). V was cut by 0 bases and J by 1 base, with 0 bases left in between.

This clonotype was counted ten times or more. V and J are TRBV10-3 and TRBJ2-7, with 8 nucleotides matching TRBD2. Germline CDR1 ENHRY, CDR2 SYGVKD. The CDR3 extends over 13 amino acids. The V and J ends lost 8 bases and 3 bases, in that order; junction bases with no gene match: 6. In DNA form, the CDR3 reads TGTGCCATCGGGCGGACTAGCAACTACGAGCAGTACTTC. Its translation is CAIGRTSNYEQYF.

This clonotype was recorded at least ten times. The V call is TRBV7-2, the J call TRBJ2-7; D not resolved. Germline V lookup: CDR1 SGHTA, CDR2 FQGNSA. There are 14 residues in the CDR3. V was clipped by 3 bases and J by 5 bases, with 14 bases between them. The CDR3 nucleotides read TGTGCCAGCAGCTTTACCGCGCCTAGGGACGAGCAGTACTTC. This sequence encodes CASSFTAPRDEQYF. The entire variable domain, with the rest obtained from reference TRBV7-2 and TRBJ2-7, is as follows: GAGVSQSPSNKVTEKGKDVELRCDPISGHTALYWYRQSLGQGLEFLIYFQGNSAPDKSGLPSDRFSAERTGGSVSTLTIQRTQQEDSAVYLCASSFTAPRDEQYFGPGTRLTVT.

This chain joins TRBV5-1 and TRBJ2-5; TRBD2 is a possible D gene (7 bases). The CDR3 is 16 amino acids. CDR1 SGHRS and CDR2 YFSETQ come from the germline V gene. Trimming pared 0 bases from V and 1 base from J, leaving 13 bases between. The CDR3 loop reads CASSLAGGLLQETQYF. In DNA, the CDR3 is TGCGCCAGCAGCTTGGCCGGGGGGCTACTCCAAGAGACCCAGTACTTC.

This clonotype was observed at least ten times. The V and J genes are TRBV27 and TRBJ2-3; 9 nucleotides align to TRBD2. Losses at the gene ends were 7 bases for V and 1 base for J; bases not matched to a gene: 9. Looked up from germline, CDR1 is MNHEY and CDR2 is SMNVEV (reference sequence). This CDR3 is 16 amino acids long. The CDR3 nucleotides are TGTGCCAGCATCTCTAGCGGGAATCGAGGCACAGATACGCAGTATTTT. Its translation is CASISSGNRGTDTQYF.

At least ten counts were recorded for this clonotype. The junction differs from germline at one of its ends, possibly a read error. The chain carries TRBV5-3 and TRBJ1-1; 10 bases match TRBD1. TRBV5-3 is identified as an open reading frame with a role that is uncertain. The CDR3 has 14 amino acids. CDR3 bases: TGTGCCAGCAGCTGGGACAGGGGGAACACTGAAGCTTTCTTT. Its translation is CASSWDRGNTEAFF.

The table lists this clonotype with many counts. V and J are TRBV11-2 and TRBJ1-5; a weak D match, TRBD1 (6 bases). The CDR3 extends over 13 amino acids. Trimming cost V 5 bases and J 5 bases, with 10 bases left between them. Per the germline V gene, CDR1 is SGHAT and CDR2 is FQNNGV. CDR3 amino acids: CASSQGGDQPQHF. For the CDR3, the DNA is TGTGCCAGCAGCCAAGGGGGGGATCAGCCCCAGCATTTT.

This clonotype was seen at least ten times. This sequence joins TRBV28 and TRBJ2-5; either TRBD1 or TRBD2 may supply D (5 bases each). Deletions cut 6 bases from V and 5 bases from J, with 13 bases between. The CDR3 consists of 13 residues. Germline CDR1 is MDHEN and CDR2 is SYDVKM. In DNA form, the CDR3 reads TGTGCCAGCAGGGTCGGGGCGCGGGAGACCCAGTACTTC. Translation gives CASRVGARETQYF.

This clonotype was seen at least ten times. V usage is TRBV29-1 and J usage is TRBJ1-1; unclear D gene. This CDR3 is 11 amino acids long. Germline V gene sequence: CDR1 SQVTM, CDR2 ANQGSEA. The V and J ends lost 8 bases and 0 bases respectively, with 7 bases between them. As DNA, the CDR3 is TGCAGCTTTCGGGTGAACACTGAAGCTTTCTTT. Translation: CSFRVNTEAFF.

The CDR3 DNA follows: TGTGCCAGCAGCCAACTATTTACGGGGTCTCCTGGGGCCAACGTCCTGACTTTC. This gives the protein CASSQLFTGSPGANVLTF. The chain employs TRBV7-3 and TRBJ2-6, with D tentatively TRBD2 (5 bases). CDR1 is SGHTA, CDR2 FQGTGA, per germline. The CDR3 spans 18 residues. The ends were cut back, 5 bases at V and 2 bases at J, with 19 bases in the middle.

This clonotype was recorded many times. The rearrangement joins TRBV6-6 to TRBJ2-3; 10 bases align to TRBD2. CDR3 length: 16 amino acids. Germline V gene lookup returns CDR1 MNHNY and CDR2 SVGAGI (reference sequence). V shed 7 bases and J 2 bases; nucleotides not matched to a gene: 9. This chain's CDR3 is CASTWSGRAPTDTQYF. The DNA of the CDR3 is TGTGCCAGCACTTGGAGCGGGAGGGCCCCCACAGATACGCAGTATTTT.

This clonotype was seen more than once but under ten times. V is TRBV28 and J is TRBJ2-1, with 10 positions matching TRBD2. This CDR3 region has 14 residues. The V gene's germline CDR1 is MDHEN and CDR2 SYDVKM. V shed 3 bases and J 10 bases; nucleotides not matched to a gene: 6. Written as DNA, the CDR3 is TGTGCCAGCAGTTTTAAGCTAGCGGGAGTGGAGCAGTTCTTC. This sequence encodes CASSFKLAGVEQFF.

This clonotype has ten or more counts. The rearrangement links TRBV2 to TRBJ2-3; the D gene is possibly TRBD1 (6 bases). The CDR3 spans 14 residues. The germline CDR1 and CDR2 sequences are SNHLY and FYNNEI. V shed 6 bases and J shed 5 bases, with 15 bases lying between them. The DNA for the CDR3 is TGTGCCAGCAGCGCGTTGGGGGCCGGAGATACGCAGTATTTT. Encoded protein: CASSALGAGDTQYF.

This clonotype was seen ten or more times. The J gene is TRBJ1-4, the V gene TRBV30; D remains unclear. Trimming removed 2 bases from V and 3 bases from J, with 4 bases in between. From germline, CDR1 is GTSNPN and CDR2 SVGIG (reference sequence). CDR3 size: 12 residues. In DNA, the CDR3 is TGTGCCTGGAGTTTCCCTAATGAAAAACTGTTTTTT. Protein sequence: CAWSFPNEKLFF.

This clonotype appeared many times. J is TRBJ1-2 and V is TRBV13, with 9 bases lining up with TRBD1. The V segment lost 5 bases and the J segment 6 bases; nucleotides outside the gene matches: 13. The CDR3 is 16 amino acids. In germline, CDR1 is PRHDT, CDR2 FYEKMQ (reference sequence). DNA for the CDR3: TGTGCCAGCAGCCTTGGTGGGGACAGGGAGGAAAATGGCTACACCTTC. This translates into CASSLGGDREENGYTF.

This clonotype was detected ten times or more. The chain is built from TRBV5-1 and TRBJ2-2; D is perhaps TRBD1 or TRBD2 (6 bases each). Germline CDR1 reads SGHRS; CDR2 reads YFSETQ. V was pared by 5 bases and J by 4 bases, with 15 bases between. CDR3 length equals 15 residues. CDR3 nucleotide sequence: TGCGCCAGCAGAGTGGAGGGGGGCTTCACCGGGGAGCTGTTTTTT. Residues: CASRVEGGFTGELFF.

This clonotype was counted at least ten times. V usage is TRBV7-2 and J usage is TRBJ2-7; tentative D call: TRBD1 (6 bases). Germline V CDR1 and CDR2: SGHTA, FQGNSA. The CDR3 has 14 amino acids. Trimming left V 2 bases short and J 2 bases short, with 10 bases between. The CDR3 DNA reads TGTGCCAGCAGCTTATATAGGGGGACCTACGAGCAGTACTTC. Translating it yields CASSLYRGTYEQYF.

This clonotype appeared many times. This chain joins TRBV6-1 and TRBJ1-5; no definite D call. There are 14 residues in the CDR3. V gave up 0 bases and J gave up 4 bases, with 7 bases separating them. Germline loops: CDR1 MNHNS, CDR2 SASEGT. CDR3 DNA: TGTGCCAGCAGTGAAGCAGGGAGTAATCAGCCCCAGCATTTT. Amino acids: CASSEAGSNQPQHF.

This clonotype was found many times. The V gene is TRBV12-3 or TRBV12-4, the J gene TRBJ2-2; D is undetermined. This CDR3 has 17 residues. Trimming removed 6 bases at V and 0 bases at J, with 17 bases between. The CDR3 is CASSPFTPVSNTGELFF. The DNA of the CDR3 is TGTGCCAGCAGCCCGTTTACTCCGGTTTCGAACACCGGGGAGCTGTTTTTT.

This clonotype was recorded at least ten times. This chain connects TRBV29-1 to TRBJ2-1; 7 bases line up with TRBD2. Germline V gene lookup returns CDR1 SQVTM and CDR2 ANQGSEA. The CDR3 covers 10 residues. V lost 7 bases to trimming and J lost 7 bases; unmatched junction nucleotides: 1. The CDR3 nucleotides read TGCAGCGCGGGGGGAAATGAGCAGTTCTTC. Amino acid sequence: CSAGGNEQFF.

This clonotype was counted many times. This chain links TRBV20-1 with TRBJ2-1; 8 bases agree with TRBD2. After removal of 6 bases from V and 9 bases from J, the junction contained 25 bases not matched to a gene. Per the germline V gene, CDR1 is DFQATT and CDR2 is SNEGSKA (reference sequence). This CDR3 spans 18 amino acids. CDR3 loop: CSAGELQRERPADREQFF. Here the CDR3 DNA reads TGCAGTGCCGGAGAGTTACAGCGGGAGCGGCCAGCAGATCGTGAGCAGTTCTTC.

This clonotype appeared many times. The chain is built from TRBV5-1 and TRBJ2-7; D not certain. Trimming took off 0 bases at V and 3 bases at J, with 10 bases between the two ends. Per germline, CDR1 SGHRS and CDR2 YFSETQ. This CDR3 comprises 14 residues. The CDR3, as DNA: TGCGCCAGCAGCTTGGGGCAGGAAGGCTACGAGCAGTACTTC. Its translation is CASSLGQEGYEQYF.

This clonotype was seen many times. This chain links TRBV5-4 with TRBJ2-3, with D tentatively TRBD1 (6 bases). The V end lost 0 bases, the J end lost 0 bases, and 11 bases lay between the germline ends. Per the germline V gene, CDR1 is SGHNT and CDR2 is YYREEE (reference sequence). This CDR3 contains 16 residues. The CDR3 loop reads CASSLDPGASTDTQYF. The CDR3 nucleotides are TGTGCCAGCAGCTTGGACCCAGGGGCCAGCACAGATACGCAGTATTTT.

This clonotype was recorded many times. This sequence joins TRBV5-4 and TRBJ2-3, with TRBD2 identical over 10 bases. Unmatched junction bases numbered 8, after V lost 1 base and J lost 3 bases. The CDR3 extends over 17 amino acids. CDR1 is SGHNT and CDR2 is YYREEE in the germline V gene (reference sequence). CDR3: CASSLKVAGGQTDTQYF. The DNA of the CDR3 is TGTGCCAGCAGCTTGAAGGTAGCGGGAGGCCAAACAGATACGCAGTATTTT.

The chain carries TRBV4-1 and TRBJ1-1; D gene uncertain. V was cut by 4 bases and J by 0 bases, with 12 bases left in between. Per germline, CDR1 MGHRA and CDR2 YSYEKL. The length of the CDR3 is 15 residues. CDR3 DNA sequence: TGCGCCAGCAGCCCTATGAGCACCTTGAACACTGAAGCTTTCTTT. Its protein is CASSPMSTLNTEAFF.

A few counts support this clonotype. V is TRBV20-1 and J is TRBJ1-5; TRBD1 matches at 7 bases. With 5 bases clipped from V and 7 bases from J, the junction kept 8 bases outside the gene matches. This CDR3 contains 13 residues. Germline lookup yields CDR1 DFQATT and CDR2 SNEGSKA (reference sequence). As DNA, the CDR3 is TGCAGTGCTGTCTACAGGGGAACACAGCCCCAGCATTTT. This sequence encodes CSAVYRGTQPQHF.

V is TRBV5-1 and J is TRBJ2-1; D is uncertain. Germline CDR1 reads SGHRS; CDR2 reads YFSETQ. V lost 0 bases, J lost 7 bases, and 11 bases lay in between. This CDR3 spans 14 amino acids. CDR3 region: CASSLAPESNEQFF. Here the CDR3 DNA reads TGCGCCAGCAGCTTGGCCCCAGAGTCGAATGAGCAGTTCTTC.

The sample holds many counts of this clonotype. This chain's CDR3 is CASSLGQLAGGNEQFF. CDR3 sequence (DNA): TGTGCCAGCAGTTTAGGGCAACTAGCGGGGGGCAATGAGCAGTTCTTC. The chain uses TRBV12-3 or TRBV12-4 and TRBJ2-1; 12 positions agree with TRBD2. This CDR3 has 16 residues. V gave up 1 base and J gave up 6 bases; unmatched junction bases: 4.

In this sample, this clonotype turned up many times. The V and J genes are TRBV11-1 and TRBJ2-5, with 8 bases fitting TRBD1. Germline CDR1 and CDR2: SGHAT and FQDESV (reference sequence). CDR3 length: 14 amino acids. The junction had 7 bases not matched to a gene; V was cut back by 5 bases and J by 5 bases. The CDR3 DNA sequence: TGTGCCAGCAGCCGTAAGACAGGGGCGGAGACCCAGTACTTC. Translated, it gives CASSRKTGAETQYF.

This clonotype was counted ten times or more. This chain connects TRBV19 to TRBJ1-5; 8 nucleotides agree with TRBD1. V lost 4 bases to trimming and J lost 2 bases; unmatched junction nucleotides: 7. The length of the CDR3 is 16 residues. Germline V gives CDR1 LNHDA, CDR2 SQIVND (reference sequence). The CDR3 DNA sequence: TGTGCCAGTAGTACCCGGACAGGGTGGGGCAATCAGCCCCAGCATTTT. Translation: CASSTRTGWGNQPQHF.